One sample yielded the 30 T cell receptor beta chains listed below, sequenced in a study of shared clonotypes between healthy human individuals. The data were produced by immunoSEQ multiplex PCR, yet TCRdb's version contains in-frame clones alone and is incomplete. The sample consists of around 980,000 clones, about 84% of them appearing once. Sequencing input: memory CD4+ T cells from PBMCs. The subset is: CD45RA-negative fraction. The receptors here all came from a man younger than 35 in good health. Some clones in this sample may be carry-over from other donors' samples.

The chain links TRBV28 to TRBJ2-7; weak D call: TRBD1 (6 bases). Deletions cut 2 bases from V and 3 bases from J, with 17 bases between. The V gene's germline CDR1 is MDHEN and CDR2 SYDVKM. CDR3 size: 16 residues. In nucleotides, the CDR3 is TGTGCCAGCAGTTTACGAAGACAGGCAGGGGACTACGAGCAGTACTTC. Translated, it gives CASSLRRQAGDYEQYF.

The rearrangement joins TRBV7-3 to TRBJ1-1; D unresolved. This CDR3 has 13 amino acids. In germline, CDR1 is SGHTA, CDR2 FQGTGA. V was clipped by 5 bases and J by 2 bases, with 9 bases between them. For the CDR3, the DNA is TGTGCCAGCAGCCCCGGGTTTAACACTGAAGCTTTCTTT. Protein: CASSPGFNTEAFF.

Concerning this clone: As the CDR3 is not closed by the conserved phenylalanine or tryptophan, this likely results from a read error. The DNA is omitted, as the CDR3 cannot be located on it reliably, and the CDR3 follows TCRdb's listing. The chain is built from TRBV30 and TRBJ1-1. The CDR3 totals 9 residues, both ends included. Germline V lookup: CDR1 GTSNPN, CDR2 SVGIG (reference sequence). CDR3 sequence reads: CAWALGQGR.

This chain connects TRBV28 to TRBJ2-5; perhaps D is TRBD1 or TRBD2 (5 bases each). The end of the DNA is better explained by TRBJ2-7, so the J call may be wrong. The CDR3 contains 12 residues. Per germline, CDR1 MDHEN and CDR2 SYDVKM. CDR3 in DNA: TGTGCCAGCAGTTCGGGGCTGAGCGAGCAGTACTTC. It codes for CASSSGLSEQYF.

J is TRBJ1-3 and V is TRBV20-1; D not certain. The germline gives CDR1 DFQATT, CDR2 SNEGSKA (reference sequence). The CDR3 spans 11 residues. Trimming removed 5 bases from V and 8 bases from J, with 10 bases in between. The CDR3 region is CSAERTDTIYF. Written as DNA, the CDR3 is TGCAGTGCTGAACGGACTGACACCATATATTTT.

The chain recombines TRBV5-1 with TRBJ2-1, with 7 positions matching TRBD2. V lost 3 bases, J lost 6 bases, and 9 bases stayed unmatched. The CDR3 totals 15 residues. Germline CDR1 SGHRS, CDR2 YFSETQ. The CDR3 region is CASSYKRERSNEQFF. The CDR3 DNA follows: TGCGCCAGCAGCTATAAGCGGGAACGGAGCAATGAGCAGTTCTTC.

CDR3 sequence reads: CATRNPLAGEETQYF. For the CDR3, the DNA is TGTGCCACCCGGAACCCACTAGCGGGAGAAGAGACCCAGTACTTC. The rearrangement uses TRBV18 and TRBJ2-5, with 11 nucleotides matching TRBD2. V trimming: 10 bases; J trimming: 3 bases; junction bases outside the gene matches: 10. CDR3 size: 15 residues. CDR1 is KGHSH, CDR2 LQKENI, per germline.

The chain combines TRBV5-1 with TRBJ2-7; 11 positions match TRBD1. The CDR3 is 13 residues long. CDR1 is SGHRS, CDR2 YFSETQ, per germline. V lost 6 bases and J lost 3; bases outside the gene matches: 2. The CDR3 here is CASTGQGVYEQYF. In nucleotides, the CDR3 is TGCGCCAGCACGGGACAGGGGGTCTACGAGCAGTACTTC. The variable domain in full, with the rest retrieved from reference TRBV5-1 and TRBJ2-7, is KAGVTQTPRYLIKTRGQQVTLSCSPISGHRSVSWYQQTPGQGLQFLFEYFSETQRNKGNFPGRFSGRQFSNSRSEMNVSTLELGDSALYLCASTGQGVYEQYFGPGTRLTVT.

This clone was counted only a few times. The genes are TRBV13 and TRBJ1-1; D is uncertain. CDR1 is PRHDT, CDR2 FYEKMQ, per germline (reference sequence). The CDR3 contains 12 residues. Trimming pared 5 bases from V and 0 bases from J, leaving 4 bases between. CDR3 DNA sequence: TGTGCCAGCAGCGCGATGAACACTGAAGCTTTCTTT. This gives the protein CASSAMNTEAFF.

Of note for this clone: Just one base apart from a much larger clone, this may be a read error. This sequence joins TRBV30 and TRBJ2-1; D unresolved. Germline V gene lookup returns CDR1 GTSNPN and CDR2 SVGIG (reference sequence). The CDR3 spans 14 residues. The CDR3 nucleotides are TGTGCCTGGAGTGGAGAGGCCCACTACAGTGAGCAGTTCTTC. Its translation is CAWSGEAHYSEQFF.

On this clone: An end of the junction does not agree with germline; a read error may underlie this. The rearrangement joins TRBV6-6 to TRBJ1-1; 7 nucleotides align to TRBD1. Germline V gives CDR1 MNHNY, CDR2 SVGAGI (reference sequence). This CDR3 has 13 amino acids. The CDR3 DNA follows: TGTGCCGGCAGGGACAGCGAGTTCACTGAAGCTTTCTTT. Protein product: CAGRDSEFTEAFF.

The chain recombines TRBV7-8 with TRBJ2-5, with D perhaps matching TRBD2 (5 bases). V was trimmed by 2 bases and J by 3 bases, leaving 7 bases between them. Germline CDR1 and CDR2: SGHVS and FQNEAQ. The CDR3 is made up of 13 amino acids. The CDR3 nucleotides are TGTGCCAGCAGCTTATTCGGGGAAGAGACCCAGTACTTC. This sequence encodes CASSLFGEETQYF.

The rearrangement joins TRBV4-3 to TRBJ2-5; no clear D gene. CDR1 and CDR2 (germline): LGHNA, YSLEER. This CDR3 contains 15 residues. Trimming pared 4 bases from V and 3 bases from J, leaving 15 bases between. The CDR3: CASSRDLRAEETQYF. As DNA, the CDR3 is TGCGCCAGCAGCCGAGACCTAAGGGCAGAAGAGACCCAGTACTTC.

In this sample, this clone turned up once. The rearrangement uses TRBV4-2 and TRBJ2-7, with unresolved D. The germline V gene encodes CDR1 LGHNA and CDR2 YNFKEQ. This CDR3 is 14 amino acids long. V was clipped by 1 base and J by 5 bases, with 12 bases between them. The CDR3 region is CASSQGQADDEQYF. The CDR3 bases are TGTGCCAGCAGCCAAGGCCAAGCTGACGACGAGCAGTACTTC.

The chain has TRBV2 and TRBJ1-2; TRBD1 aligns across 9 bases. Looked up from germline, CDR1 is SNHLY and CDR2 is FYNNEI. V was pared by 5 bases and J by 3 bases, with 7 bases of the junction left unmatched. CDR3 length: 15 amino acids. In DNA, the CDR3 is TGTGCCAGCAGTTCTGCGGACAGGGGAGACTATGGCTACACCTTC. Encoded protein: CASSSADRGDYGYTF.

Comment on this clone: Other DNA sequences in this specimen translate into the identical CDR3. V usage is TRBV28 and J usage is TRBJ2-2; possibly TRBD1 for D (5 bases). V shed 4 bases and J shed 2 bases, with 8 bases lying between them. The length of the CDR3 is 14 residues. CDR1 MDHEN and CDR2 SYDVKM come from the germline V gene. CDR3 in DNA: TGTGCCAGCAGTTCCGGACAAAACACCGGGGAGCTGTTTTTT. This codes for CASSSGQNTGELFF.

V gene TRBV28 combines with J gene TRBJ2-3; D is ambiguous. The CDR3 length is 15 residues. Trimming cost V 3 bases and J 4 bases, with 14 bases left between them. The germline gives CDR1 MDHEN, CDR2 SYDVKM. In DNA form, the CDR3 reads TGTGCCAGCAGTTTGGTGGCTAGTAAAGCAGATACGCAGTATTTT. Encoded protein: CASSLVASKADTQYF. Based on the CDR3 plus reference TRBV28 and TRBJ2-3, the full variable domain is DVKVTQSSRYLVKRTGEKVFLECVQDMDHENMFWYRQDPGLGLRLIYFSYDVKMKEKGDIPEGYSVSREKKERFSLILESASTNQTSMYLCASSLVASKADTQYFGPGTRLTVL.

The chain uses TRBV15 and TRBJ2-1; 9 nucleotides agree with TRBD1. The CDR3 contains 16 residues. Looked up from germline, CDR1 is LNHNV and CDR2 is YYDKDF (reference sequence). J gave up 6 bases and V 1 base, and 7 bases lay outside the gene matches. For the CDR3, the DNA is TGTGCCACCAGCAGAGCACAGGGGGCGCGTGGCAATGAGCAGTTCTTC. It codes for CATSRAQGARGNEQFF.

The gene calls are TRBV2 and TRBJ2-5; D is possibly TRBD2 (7 bases). Germline V CDR1 and CDR2: SNHLY, FYNNEI. Trimming shortened V by 7 bases and J by 4 bases, and 16 bases separated the two germline ends. This CDR3 region has 14 residues. This chain's CDR3 is CASNGGGGRETQYF. DNA for the CDR3: TGTGCCAGCAACGGGGGCGGGGGTCGAGAGACCCAGTACTTC.

This clone showed up just a few times. The chain joins TRBV7-3 to TRBJ2-1, with D unclear. The CDR3 covers 13 residues. V was shortened by 5 bases and J by 6 bases, with 11 bases between the two germline ends. Germline V CDR1 and CDR2: SGHTA, FQGTGA. CDR3 in amino acids: CASSPAVGNEQFF. The CDR3, as DNA: TGTGCCAGCAGCCCCGCGGTGGGCAATGAGCAGTTCTTC.

About this clone itself: This specimen includes other DNA sequences encoding the same CDR3. The chain employs TRBV20-1 and TRBJ2-1, with unresolved D. Germline assignment: CDR1 DFQATT and CDR2 SNEGSKA (reference sequence). The CDR3 covers 10 residues. V shed 4 bases and J shed 7 bases, with 5 bases lying between them. This CDR3 reads CSAIRNEQFF. The CDR3 region has the DNA TGCAGTGCTATCCGTAATGAGCAGTTCTTC.

This clone was detected a few times. V gene TRBV19 combines with J gene TRBJ2-3; TRBD1 matches 7 bases. CDR3 length: 14 residues. J lost 5 bases, V lost 4 bases, and 6 bases had no gene match. Germline CDR1 is LNHDA and CDR2 is SQIVND (reference sequence). CDR3 protein: CASSSTGVRDTQYF. Here the CDR3 DNA reads TGTGCCAGTAGTAGCACAGGGGTAAGAGATACGCAGTATTTT.

DNA for the CDR3: TGCAGCGTTGTGATTTACGGGGCCGGGGGAACCGGGGAGCTGTTTTTT. It translates to CSVVIYGAGGTGELFF. This sequence joins TRBV29-1 and TRBJ2-2; a weak D match, TRBD2 (6 bases). CDR1 is SQVTM, CDR2 ANQGSEA, per germline. The CDR3 has 16 amino acids. V was trimmed by 4 bases and J by 5 bases, leaving 20 bases between them.

This chain uses TRBV29-1 with TRBJ2-3; D is unclear. There are 14 residues in the CDR3. CDR1 SQVTM and CDR2 ANQGSEA come from the germline V gene. V lost 0 bases, J lost 2 bases, and 9 bases lay in between. CDR3: CSVEDLRDTDTQYF. DNA of the CDR3: TGCAGCGTTGAAGATCTTAGGGACACAGATACGCAGTATTTT.

V and J are TRBV7-8 and TRBJ2-7; D is possibly TRBD2 (6 bases). Germline V gives CDR1 SGHVS, CDR2 FQNEAQ. The length of the CDR3 is 16 residues. V lost 2 bases and J lost 3, with 17 bases in between. The CDR3 DNA reads as TGTGCCAGCAGCTTAAGCCGCGGGACGGTGAACTACGAGCAGTACTTC. Translated, it gives CASSLSRGTVNYEQYF.

The chain employs TRBV15 and TRBJ1-2, with D possibly matching TRBD1 (6 bases). The ends were cut back, 6 bases at V and 5 bases at J, with 16 bases in the middle. CDR1 is LNHNV and CDR2 is YYDKDF in the germline V gene (reference sequence). There are 14 residues in the CDR3. CDR3 coding DNA: TGTGCCACCAGGGCCCGGACAGCGGATTATGGCTACACCTTC. It encodes CATRARTADYGYTF.

The chain couples TRBV7-9 to TRBJ2-5; 7 bases fit TRBD1. J was trimmed by 4 bases and V by 2 bases; bases with no gene match: 4. CDR1 is SEHNR, CDR2 FQNEAQ, per germline (reference sequence). The CDR3 has 14 residues. The CDR3 coding sequence is TGTGCCAGCAGCTTAAAGGGGGCAGGAGAGACCCAGTACTTC. It yields the protein CASSLKGAGETQYF.

The V gene is TRBV4-2, the J gene TRBJ2-1, with 8 bases lining up with TRBD2. In germline, CDR1 is LGHNA, CDR2 YNFKEQ. V was pared by 6 bases and J by 6 bases, with 7 bases of the junction left unmatched. The CDR3 consists of 14 residues. The CDR3, as DNA: TGTGCCAGCAGGGTGGTAGCGGGACCCAATGAGCAGTTCTTC. Its translation: CASRVVAGPNEQFF.

The chain combines TRBV5-4 with TRBJ2-1, with TRBD1 matching 10 bases. The germline gives CDR1 SGHNT, CDR2 YYREEE (reference sequence). V was pared by 0 bases and J by 6 bases, with 3 bases of the junction left unmatched. CDR3 length: 15 residues. CDR3: CASSLGGTGVNEQFF. CDR3 nucleotides: TGTGCCAGCAGCTTGGGGGGGACAGGGGTCAATGAGCAGTTCTTC.

In regard to this clone: This sequence may be a read error, since a much larger clone differs from it by one base. The rearrangement links TRBV4-2 to TRBJ1-4; TRBD1 aligns across 8 bases. V was pared by 3 bases and J by 5 bases, with 8 bases of the junction left unmatched. The CDR3 is 16 amino acids. Germline assignment: CDR1 LGHNA and CDR2 YNFKEQ. The CDR3 here is CASSQVGQGGNEKLFF. The CDR3 DNA sequence: TGTGCCAGCAGCCAGGTCGGACAGGGTGGGAATGAAAAACTGTTTTTT.